This T cell receptor (beta chain) was found in a study of Tregs in tolerant kidney transplant recipients. Overall study findings and caveats: Donor-specific Treg expansion exceeded global Treg expansion in tolerant patients, suggesting antigen drive. Expanding Tregs on activated donor B cells appeared to best identify donor-specific TCRbeta clones.

Worth noting for this clone: Its antigen is as yet unknown.

Looked up from germline, CDR1 is SGDLS and CDR2 is YYNGEE. Trimming shortened V by 3 bases and J by 1 base, and 12 bases separated the two germline ends. The CDR3 is 15 amino acids. Assay: immunoSEQ multiplex PCR; the TCRdb copy retains only in-frame clones and omits some. The sample carries about 94,000 clones, 93% recorded once. Unstimulated Tregs (CD4+CD25+CD127-) and CD4+CD25- non-Tregs were sorted from PBMCs. The clonotype originates from a human donor who received a combined kidney and bone marrow transplant. The chain uses TRBV9 and TRBJ2-3, with no clear D. This specimen consisted of CD4+ T cells from blood, obtained before the transplant. CDR3 in amino acids: CASSALVAGTDTQYF. The CDR3 DNA reads as TGTGCCAGCAGCGCACTTGTGGCGGGCACAGATACGCAGTATTTT.